This record concerns one TCR beta chain sequence. Its antigen remains undetermined. Per-nucleotide qualities are absent, and no much larger clonotype sits a single base away. Receptor libraries were prepared by the immunoSEQ multiplex PCR assay. In most patients, genomic DNA was isolated using the Qiagen DNeasy Blood and Tissue Kit and sent frozen to Adaptive Biotechnologies for TCR sequencing. For most patients, high-throughput TCR-beta CDR3 sequencing of genomic DNA was performed by Adaptive Biotechnologies. Regarding the original processing steps: Adaptive's ImmunoSEQ software supplied the TCR sequencing data for 18 patients, while MiXCR and VDJtools were used to process a few other patients. To correct CD4 versus CD8 sorting errors, sequences present in both subsets at a frequency ratio below 5:1 were removed. CDR3 nucleotide sequences shared between donor and recipient were removed because the origin of such sequences could not be assigned. At least 2-fold expansion over unstimulated cells and a minimum CFSE-low frequency of 0.002% (template counts) or 0.001% (read counts) were required for clones to be classified as alloreactive. Clones detected in sequenced pre-transplant spleen, lymph node, or MLR CFSE-low populations of the donor or recipient were defined as mappable. The cumulative frequency of alloreactive clones was calculated as a percentage of all sequences, weighted by copy number. The source is immuneACCESS, and TCRdb retained only in-frame sequences with V and J called. Part of the clones is not carried over; for the studies checked, unresolved V genes explain less than half of this, and the remainder is unexplained. Clonal size and the V and J genes are those of that table, whereas D and trimming came from the DNA. Across this sample there are some 92,000 clones, with over 85% seen only once. Around 0.33% of the sample rests with the top ten.

In the paper's terms, the time point label means: cells obtained before transplantation from donor or recipient. CD3+CD4+ and CD3+CD8+ populations were FACS-sorted from unstimulated pre-transplant donor and recipient cells taken from spleen or lymph nodes. Measured from the cysteine to the phenylalanine, the CDR3 is 15 residues long. The only DNA kept is the CDR3, 45 bases in frame from the first base. V and J are trimmed by 0 bases and 5 bases, and the gene matches miss 4 bases of the junction. The germline V gene (reference sequence) sets CDR1 to GTSNPN and CDR2 to SVGIG. The data belong to a study of graft-versus-host responses after intestinal transplantation (dated by TCRdb to about 2021). Background on the whole study: The transplants that recipients got were multivisceral, liver-intestinal, or isolated intestinal. Every recipient was given anti-thymocyte globulin induction, then maintenance tacrolimus and steroids for around three years. After intestinal transplantation, graft-versus-host and host-versus-graft alloreactive T cell clones in the graft, circulation and bone marrow were tracked using bulk TCR-beta CDR3 sequencing. Alloreactive clones were identified by sequencing pre-transplant mixed lymphocyte reaction products and comparing them with unstimulated pre-transplant donor and recipient T cells. Of the 20 to 30 intestinal transplant recipients enrolled in the cohort, one of whom was a retransplant, a few patients without pretransplant specimens were excluded. Donor T cell macrochimerism was defined as a peak of at least 4% donor T cells among recipient peripheral blood mononuclear cells. Samples from a few later patients were sequenced in-house on an Illumina MiSeq with MiXCR processing rather than by the commercial service. The study at large found these results: Conclusions were limited by the relatively low number and heterogeneity of intestinal transplant patients. GvH clones were detected in recipient bone marrow, and some appeared earlier in ileal mucosa or blood, consistent with an intestinal mucosal origin. Patients with donor T cell macrochimerism had high GvH to HvG T cell clonal ratios in their allografts. Peak levels of circulating GvH clones were associated with declines in HvG clones early after transplant.

The source material was unstimulated CD4+ T cells sorted from spleen or lymph node cells, sampled before intestinal transplant. Here the chain combines TRBV30 and TRBJ2-2, with TRBD2 identical over 9 junction bases. The TCR comes from a human donor who received an intestinal transplant. The bases are TGTGCCTGGAGTGTACCTAGCGGGATAACCGGGGAGCTGTTTTTT. The encoded protein is CAWSVPSGITGELFF.